This T cell receptor (beta chain) was sequenced in a study of CD8 T cells in ankylosing spondylitis. Regarding the study as a whole: Disease-linked clones were reportedly significantly enriched in matched ankylosing spondylitis synovial fluid. Ankylosing spondylitis blood appeared to be characterized by a TCR beta motif of fewer than ten highly homologous variants. Disease-linked clones had a CD8+ phenotype and relatively low frequency in peripheral blood.

On this clonotype itself: Its antigen is undetermined.

V was clipped by 6 bases and J by 8 bases, with 11 bases between them. The CDR3 is 12 amino acids. Making use of molecular barcodes, quantitative 5'-RACE generated TCR beta libraries. TCRdb called the 5' RACE reads again in MiXCR, with one record for every CDR3 protein. Among 300,000 to 400,000 distinct CDR3 sequences listed, about a fifth were seen once. The origin of this receptor is a male donor with ankylosing spondylitis. Sequenced sample: blood, either unsorted or a sorted T cell fraction (not recorded which). J is TRBJ1-5 and V is TRBV12-3 or TRBV12-4; no clear D gene. The CDR3 region has the DNA TGTGCCAGCAGGAGAGGGAGAGAGCCCCAGCATTTT. Translating it yields CASRRGREPQHF.